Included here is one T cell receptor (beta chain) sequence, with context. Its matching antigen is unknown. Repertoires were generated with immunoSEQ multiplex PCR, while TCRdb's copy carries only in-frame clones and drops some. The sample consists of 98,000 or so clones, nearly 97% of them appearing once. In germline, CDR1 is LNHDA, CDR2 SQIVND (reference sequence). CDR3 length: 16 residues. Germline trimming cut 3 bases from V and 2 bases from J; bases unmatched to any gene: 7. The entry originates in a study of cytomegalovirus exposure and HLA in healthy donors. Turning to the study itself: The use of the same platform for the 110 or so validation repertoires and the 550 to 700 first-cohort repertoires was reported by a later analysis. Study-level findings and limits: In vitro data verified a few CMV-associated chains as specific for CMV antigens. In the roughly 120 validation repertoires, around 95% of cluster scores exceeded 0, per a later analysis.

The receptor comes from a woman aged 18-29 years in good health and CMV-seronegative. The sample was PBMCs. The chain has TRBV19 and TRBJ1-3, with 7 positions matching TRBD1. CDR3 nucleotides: TGTGCCAGTAGTATTCGCTGGCAGGGGGCTGGAAACACCATATATTTT. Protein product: CASSIRWQGAGNTIYF.